One T cell receptor beta chain is described in this entry. What it binds is not known. The CDR3 spans 14 residues. Germline V gene lookup returns CDR1 LGHNA and CDR2 YNFKEQ. Trimming took off 0 bases at V and 6 bases at J, with 11 bases between the two ends. This entry belongs to a study of T-cell memory formation after mild COVID-19. General observations from the study: Largely, contracting CD4+ clones fell within CM and EM, and contracting CD8+ clones within EMRA. There were some responding clones in pre-infection memory, which suggested that cross-reactive memory had joined.

TCRdb analysed the 5' RACE reads with MiXCR anew, one entry per CDR3 protein. This table has hundreds of thousands of distinct CDR3 sequences, more than 15% appearing once. What was sequenced was PBMCs or a T cell subset sorted from them (not recorded which). The source of this sequence is a man aged 18-30 years who had mild COVID-19 (a few samples of this study predate the infection). Cell type and time point are not known. The V gene is TRBV4-2, the J gene TRBJ1-2; possible D gene TRBD1, 5 bases. DNA of the CDR3: TGTGCCAGCAGCCAAGAGCAGGGAGTGGATGGCTACACCTTC. Translating it yields CASSQEQGVDGYTF.